A selection of T cell receptor beta chains follows, all from one sample in a study of blood T cell repertoires in COVID-19. Only in-frame clones appear in the TCRdb table, and some are missing; sequencing was by immunoSEQ multiplex PCR. This table holds about 170,000 clones, about four fifths found once. The sample taken for sequencing was peripheral blood. The receptors come from a woman in her 70s with acute or convalescent COVID-19. CDR3s include the opening cysteine and the closing phenylalanine or tryptophan. The order of the fields is D gene, clone size, V gene, J gene, CDR3 length, CDR3 protein, CDR3 DNA. A D gene is named only where the DNA matches it firmly. Where a row states a size, it is once, few, many or the class of an expanded clone; other rows omit it.

d_gene: TRBD2; abundance: few; v_gene: TRBV6-5; j_gene: TRBJ2-1; len: 15; CDR3aa: CASSQRDGQYNEQFF; CDR3nt: TGTGCCAGCAGTCAGCGGGACGGCCAGTACAATGAGCAGTTCTTC
d_gene: TRBD1; abundance: .; v_gene: TRBV7-2; j_gene: TRBJ1-5; len: 15; CDR3aa: CASSSGTGGLQPQHF; CDR3nt: TGTGCCAGCAGCTCCGGGACAGGGGGCCTTCAGCCCCAGCATTTT
d_gene: TRBD1; abundance: .; v_gene: TRBV19; j_gene: TRBJ1-2; len: 13; CDR3aa: CASSIEGAGGYTF; CDR3nt: TGTGCCAGTAGTATCGAGGGGGCCGGTGGCTACACCTTC
d_gene: .; abundance: .; v_gene: TRBV29-1; j_gene: TRBJ2-3; len: 15; CDR3aa: CSVDRGALGTDTQYF; CDR3nt: TGCAGCGTTGACAGGGGTGCCCTCGGCACAGATACGCAGTATTTT
d_gene: TRBD1; abundance: .; v_gene: TRBV30; j_gene: TRBJ1-2; len: 14; CDR3aa: CAWKQGQSGYGYTF; CDR3nt: TGTGCCTGGAAACAGGGGCAGTCTGGATATGGCTACACCTTC
d_gene: .; abundance: .; v_gene: TRBV7-2; j_gene: TRBJ2-2; len: 14; CDR3aa: CASSLTGLTGELFF; CDR3nt: TGTGCCAGCAGCCTGACAGGTCTAACCGGGGAGCTGTTTTTT
d_gene: .; abundance: .; v_gene: TRBV3-1/TRBV3-2; j_gene: TRBJ2-3; len: 13; CDR3aa: CASSPEGTDTQYF; CDR3nt: TGTGCCAGCAGCCCCGAGGGCACAGATACGCAGTATTTT
d_gene: .; abundance: .; v_gene: TRBV4-3; j_gene: TRBJ1-6; len: 13; CDR3aa: CASSQERGTPLHF; CDR3nt: TGCGCCAGCAGCCAAGAACGCGGGACCCCCCTCCACTTT
d_gene: .; abundance: .; v_gene: TRBV28; j_gene: TRBJ1-2; len: 15; CDR3aa: CASSLGQPGDYGYTF; CDR3nt: TGTGCCAGCAGTCTCGGACAGCCTGGCGACTATGGCTACACCTTC
d_gene: TRBD2; abundance: once; v_gene: TRBV11-2; j_gene: TRBJ2-1; len: 15; CDR3aa: CASTPGGSPTGEQFF; CDR3nt: TGTGCCAGCACCCCGGGGGGGTCACCTACCGGTGAGCAGTTCTTC
d_gene: .; abundance: few; v_gene: TRBV5-4; j_gene: TRBJ2-7; len: 16; CDR3aa: CAVKKPGGANSYEQYF; CDR3nt: TGTGCCGTCAAAAAACCCGGCGGGGCCAACTCCTACGAGCAGTACTTC
d_gene: .; abundance: .; v_gene: TRBV30; j_gene: TRBJ2-2; len: 12; CDR3aa: CAWTGWPGELFF; CDR3nt: TGTGCCTGGACAGGGTGGCCCGGGGAGCTGTTTTTT
d_gene: TRBD2; abundance: .; v_gene: TRBV20-1; j_gene: TRBJ2-5; len: 18; CDR3aa: CSASSWTSGGSVGETQYF; CDR3nt: TGCAGTGCTAGTTCCTGGACTAGCGGGGGGTCTGTAGGAGAGACCCAGTACTTC
d_gene: TRBD1; abundance: .; v_gene: TRBV2; j_gene: TRBJ2-7; len: 14; CDR3aa: CASRGTGVKYEQYF; CDR3nt: TGTGCCAGCAGAGGTACAGGGGTTAAGTACGAGCAGTACTTC
d_gene: .; abundance: .; v_gene: TRBV9; j_gene: TRBJ2-1; len: 14; CDR3aa: CASSVGDLYNEQFF; CDR3nt: TGTGCCAGCAGCGTAGGCGACTTATACAATGAGCAGTTCTTC
d_gene: TRBD1; abundance: .; v_gene: TRBV7-2; j_gene: TRBJ1-3; len: 16; CDR3aa: CASSLRTGGLGNTIYF; CDR3nt: TGTGCCAGCAGCTTGAGGACAGGGGGCCTTGGAAACACCATATATTTT